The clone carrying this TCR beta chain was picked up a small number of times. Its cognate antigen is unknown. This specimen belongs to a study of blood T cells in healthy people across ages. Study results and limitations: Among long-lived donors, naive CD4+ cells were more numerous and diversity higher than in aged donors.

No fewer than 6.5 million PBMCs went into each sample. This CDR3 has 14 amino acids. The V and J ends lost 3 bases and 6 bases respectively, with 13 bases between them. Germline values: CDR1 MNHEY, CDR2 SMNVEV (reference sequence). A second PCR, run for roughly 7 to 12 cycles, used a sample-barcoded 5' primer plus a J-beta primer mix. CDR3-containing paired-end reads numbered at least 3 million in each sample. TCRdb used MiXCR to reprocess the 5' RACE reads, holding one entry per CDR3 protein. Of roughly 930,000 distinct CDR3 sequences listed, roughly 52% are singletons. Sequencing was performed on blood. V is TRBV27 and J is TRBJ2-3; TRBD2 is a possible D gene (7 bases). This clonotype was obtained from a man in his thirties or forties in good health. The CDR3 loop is CASSFRGASDTQYF. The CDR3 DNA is TGTGCCAGCAGTTTCCGGGGGGCCTCGGATACGCAGTATTTT.